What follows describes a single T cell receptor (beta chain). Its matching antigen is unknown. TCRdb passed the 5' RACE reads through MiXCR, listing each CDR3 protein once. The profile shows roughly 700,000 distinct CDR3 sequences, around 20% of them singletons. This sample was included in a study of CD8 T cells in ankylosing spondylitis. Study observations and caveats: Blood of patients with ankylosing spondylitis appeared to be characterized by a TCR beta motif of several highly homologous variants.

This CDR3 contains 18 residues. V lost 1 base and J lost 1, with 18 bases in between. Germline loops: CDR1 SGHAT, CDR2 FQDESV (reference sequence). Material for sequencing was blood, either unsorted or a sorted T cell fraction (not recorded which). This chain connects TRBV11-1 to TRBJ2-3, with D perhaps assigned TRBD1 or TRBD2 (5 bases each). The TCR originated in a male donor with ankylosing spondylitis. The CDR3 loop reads CASSLGGVSFLRTDTQYF. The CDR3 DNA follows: TGTGCCAGCAGCTTAGGAGGGGTTTCTTTTCTGCGCACAGATACGCAGTATTTT. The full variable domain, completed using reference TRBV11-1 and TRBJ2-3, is EAEVAQSPRYKITEKSQAVAFWCDPISGHATLYWYRQILGQGPELLVQFQDESVVDDSQLPKDRFSAERLKGVDSTLKIQPAELGDSAMYLCASSLGGVSFLRTDTQYFGPGTRLTVL.